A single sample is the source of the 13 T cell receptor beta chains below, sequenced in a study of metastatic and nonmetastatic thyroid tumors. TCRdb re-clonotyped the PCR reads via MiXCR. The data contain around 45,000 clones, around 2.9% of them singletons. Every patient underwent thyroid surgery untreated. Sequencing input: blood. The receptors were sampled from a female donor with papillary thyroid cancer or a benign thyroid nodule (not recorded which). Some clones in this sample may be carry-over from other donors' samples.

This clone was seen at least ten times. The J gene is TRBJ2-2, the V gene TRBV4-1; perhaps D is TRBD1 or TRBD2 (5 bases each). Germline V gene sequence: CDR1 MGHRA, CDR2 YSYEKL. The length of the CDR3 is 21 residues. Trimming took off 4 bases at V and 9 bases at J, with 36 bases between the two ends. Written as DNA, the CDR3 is TGCGCCAGCAGCCTTACGTCCCTCCGGCTAAGTAGGGGAGTCTCAGCCCGGGAGCTGTTTTTT. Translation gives CASSLTSLRLSRGVSARELFF.

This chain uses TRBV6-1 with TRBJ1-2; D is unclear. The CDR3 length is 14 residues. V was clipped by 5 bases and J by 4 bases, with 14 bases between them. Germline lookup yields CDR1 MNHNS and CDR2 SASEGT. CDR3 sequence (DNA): TGTGCCAGCAGTCGATTCGTCCCAGGCTATGGCTACACCTTC. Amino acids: CASSRFVPGYGYTF.

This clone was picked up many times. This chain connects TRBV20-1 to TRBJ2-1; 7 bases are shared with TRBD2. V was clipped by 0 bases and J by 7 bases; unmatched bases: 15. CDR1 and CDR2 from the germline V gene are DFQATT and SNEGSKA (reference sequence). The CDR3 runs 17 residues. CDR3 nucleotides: TGCAGTGCTAGAGAGCAGAATGTCGGGAGGACCGGGAATGAGCAGTTCTTC. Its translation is CSAREQNVGRTGNEQFF.

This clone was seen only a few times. The CDR3 DNA sequence: TGTGCCAGCACTAGGATTCGGGGAGCGCAAGAGACCCAGTACTTC. Protein product: CASTRIRGAQETQYF. The V gene is TRBV6-1, the J gene TRBJ2-5, with D perhaps TRBD2 (5 bases). Trimming left V 7 bases short and J 2 bases short, with 17 bases between. This CDR3 has 15 residues. The V gene's germline CDR1 is MNHNS and CDR2 SASEGT.

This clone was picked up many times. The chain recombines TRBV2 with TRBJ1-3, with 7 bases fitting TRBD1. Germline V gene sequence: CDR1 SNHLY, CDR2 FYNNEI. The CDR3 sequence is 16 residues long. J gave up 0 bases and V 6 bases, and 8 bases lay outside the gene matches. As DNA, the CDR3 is TGTGCCAGCAGCGGGACAGAGGAAGGCTCTGGAAACACCATATATTTT. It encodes CASSGTEEGSGNTIYF.

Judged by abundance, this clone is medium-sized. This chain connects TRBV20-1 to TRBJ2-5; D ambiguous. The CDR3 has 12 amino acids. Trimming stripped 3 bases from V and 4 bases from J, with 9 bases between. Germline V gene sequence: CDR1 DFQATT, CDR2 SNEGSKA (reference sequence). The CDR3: CSASFTVETQYF. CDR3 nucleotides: TGCAGTGCTAGTTTTACAGTAGAGACCCAGTACTTC.

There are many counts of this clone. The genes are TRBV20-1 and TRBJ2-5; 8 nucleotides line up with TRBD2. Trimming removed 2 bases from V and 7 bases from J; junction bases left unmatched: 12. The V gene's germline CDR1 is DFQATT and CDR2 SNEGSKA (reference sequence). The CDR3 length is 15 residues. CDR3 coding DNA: TGCAGTGCTAGATCTAGCGGGTGGGAACCAGGGACCCAGTACTTC. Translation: CSARSSGWEPGTQYF.

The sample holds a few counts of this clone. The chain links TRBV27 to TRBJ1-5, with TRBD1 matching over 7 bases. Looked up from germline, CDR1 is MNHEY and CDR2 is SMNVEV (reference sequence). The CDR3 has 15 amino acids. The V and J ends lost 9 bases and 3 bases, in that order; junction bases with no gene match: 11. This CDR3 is CASMDRYYINQPQHF. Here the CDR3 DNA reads TGTGCCAGTATGGACAGGTACTATATCAATCAGCCCCAGCATTTT.

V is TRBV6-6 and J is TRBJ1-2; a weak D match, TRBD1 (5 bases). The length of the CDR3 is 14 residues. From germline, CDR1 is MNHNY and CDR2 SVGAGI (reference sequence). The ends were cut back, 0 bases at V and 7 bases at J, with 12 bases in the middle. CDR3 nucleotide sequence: TGTGCCAGCAGTTACTCTGGGGACGGATCTGGCTACACCTTC. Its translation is CASSYSGDGSGYTF.

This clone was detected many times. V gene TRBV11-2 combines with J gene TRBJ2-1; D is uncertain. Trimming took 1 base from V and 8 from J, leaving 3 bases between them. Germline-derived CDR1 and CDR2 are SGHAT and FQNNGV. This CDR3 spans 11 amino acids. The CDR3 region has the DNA TGTGCCAGCAGCTTAGTGGATGAGCAGTTCTTC. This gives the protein CASSLVDEQFF.

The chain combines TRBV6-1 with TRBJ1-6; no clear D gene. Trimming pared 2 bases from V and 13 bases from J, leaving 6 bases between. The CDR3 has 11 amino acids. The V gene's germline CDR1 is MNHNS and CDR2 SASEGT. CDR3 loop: CASSESSPLHF. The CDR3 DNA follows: TGTGCCAGCAGTGAAAGCTCGCCCCTCCACTTT.

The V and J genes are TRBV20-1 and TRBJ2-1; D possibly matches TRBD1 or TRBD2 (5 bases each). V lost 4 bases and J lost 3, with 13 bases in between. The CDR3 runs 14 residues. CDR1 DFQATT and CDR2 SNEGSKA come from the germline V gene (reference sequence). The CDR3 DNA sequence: TGCAGTGCTACTCATGGTGGGGGCTACAATGAGCAGTTCTTC. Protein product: CSATHGGGYNEQFF.

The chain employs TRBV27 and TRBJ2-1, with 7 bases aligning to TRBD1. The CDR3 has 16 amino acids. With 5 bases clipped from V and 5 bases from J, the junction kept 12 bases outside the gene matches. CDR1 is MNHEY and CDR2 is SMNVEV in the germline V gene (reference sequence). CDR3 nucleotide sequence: TGTGCCAGCAGTCTTACCACCGGGACAGCTAACAATGAGCAGTTCTTC. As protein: CASSLTTGTANNEQFF.